The following is a T cell receptor (beta chain) sequence with its context. This record belongs to a study of blood T cell repertoires in COVID-19. Overall study: Acute-phase and convalescent COVID-19 samples originated in the United States, Italy and Spain. PBMCs, B-cell-depleted T cells, or T cells were the source of the cDNA or gDNA that made up the material.

This CDR3 is 17 amino acids long. Trimming took 5 bases from V and 0 from J, leaving 17 bases between them. CDR1 is SGHAT, CDR2 FQNNGV, per germline. Per the study methods: The assay estimated nucleated cells by amplifying reference gene primers. TCRdb keeps only in-frame clones here, not all; method: immunoSEQ multiplex PCR. V and J calls and clone size come straight from that table; D and trimming were deduced from the DNA. The data contain 400,000 or so clones, 70% to 90% of them singletons. The Seattle site enrolled patients during active infection and followed them longitudinally. The TCR was taken from a woman between 35 and 50 years old with COVID-19, enrolled during active disease. The chain joins TRBV11-2 to TRBJ1-3; D uncertain. Sequencing was done on a sample of peripheral blood. As DNA, the CDR3 is TGTGCCAGCAGCCCCCGAATTCAGGTTTCCTCTGGAAACACCATATATTTT. This translates into CASSPRIQVSSGNTIYF.